The next 30 T cell receptor beta chains were all read from a single sample in a study of blood T cell repertoires in COVID-19. The assay was immunoSEQ multiplex PCR, and TCRdb's table has in-frame clones only and misses some. The table records 250,000 to 400,000 clones, 88% of them present only once. The sample was peripheral blood. Receptors originate from a woman in her twenties or thirties with COVID-19, enrolled during active disease.

The V and J genes are TRBV4-3 and TRBJ1-1, with no clear D. The CDR3 runs to 13 residues. The V and J ends lost 5 bases and 0 bases respectively, with 7 bases between them. Germline values: CDR1 LGHNA, CDR2 YSLEER. DNA of the CDR3: TGCGCCAGCAGCGAAGGAGTGAACACTGAAGCTTTCTTT. Its protein product is CASSEGVNTEAFF.

This chain connects TRBV4-3 to TRBJ2-1; the match to TRBD1 covers 8 bases. The germline CDR1 and CDR2 sequences are LGHNA and YSLEER. J was trimmed by 6 bases and V by 4 bases; bases with no gene match: 5. CDR3 size: 14 residues. CDR3 coding DNA: TGCGCCAGCAGCCTGGGGACAGGAGGCAATGAGCAGTTCTTC. Its translation is CASSLGTGGNEQFF.

The chain has TRBV7-9 and TRBJ2-3; D unclear. Germline-derived CDR1 and CDR2 are SEHNR and FQNEAQ (reference sequence). The V gene lost 1 base and the J gene lost 11 bases, with 13 bases spanning the gap. This CDR3 is 13 amino acids long. CDR3 protein: CASSLDGGSEQYF. In nucleotides, the CDR3 is TGTGCCAGCAGCTTAGATGGCGGCTCTGAGCAGTATTTT.

The CDR3 loop reads CASTRGGSYNSPLHF. In nucleotides, the CDR3 is TGTGCCAGCACCCGAGGGGGTTCCTATAATTCACCCCTCCACTTT. The chain employs TRBV28 and TRBJ1-6; TRBD1 might be the D (6 bases). V lost 7 bases, J lost 1 base, and 11 bases lay in between. The germline CDR1 and CDR2 sequences are MDHEN and SYDVKM. The CDR3 loop spans 15 amino acids.

V and J are TRBV2 and TRBJ1-2, with TRBD1 as a possible D gene (5 bases). V lost 4 bases and J lost 3, with 9 bases in between. Germline values: CDR1 SNHLY, CDR2 FYNNEI. There are 13 residues in the CDR3. The CDR3 here is CASSAARDYGYTF. The CDR3, as DNA: TGTGCCAGCAGTGCGGCCAGGGACTATGGCTACACCTTC.

This CDR3 is CASSIFQGTANYGYTF. The CDR3 DNA is TGTGCCAGTAGTATTTTTCAGGGGACAGCTAACTATGGCTACACCTTC. The chain recombines TRBV19 with TRBJ1-2; TRBD1 matches at 7 bases. Trimming cost V 3 bases and J 0 bases; bases outside gene matches: 7. Germline-derived CDR1 and CDR2 are LNHDA and SQIVND (reference sequence). The CDR3 runs to 16 residues. The full variable domain, its missing parts supplied by reference TRBV19 and TRBJ1-2, is DGGITQSPKYLFRKEGQNVTLSCEQNLNHDAMYWYRQDPGQGLRLIYYSQIVNDFQKGDIAEGYSVSREKKESFPLTVTSAQKNPTAFYLCASSIFQGTANYGYTFGSGTRLTVV.

Concerning this clone itself: The junction shows a germline mismatch at one end, possibly a read error. The chain combines TRBV2 with TRBJ1-1; D perhaps matches TRBD1 (6 bases). The CDR3 is 12 residues long. CDR1 is SNHLY and CDR2 is FYNNEI in the germline V gene. CDR3 bases: TGTGTCAGCAGGGGAGTGGGGACTGAAGCTTTCTTT. Its translation: CVSRGVGTEAFF.

This chain connects TRBV3-1 (or the pseudogene TRBV3-2) to TRBJ1-5; 7 nucleotides match TRBD1. Germline V CDR1 and CDR2: LGHDT, YNNKEL (reference sequence). J was trimmed by 7 bases and V by 8 bases; bases with no gene match: 8. The CDR3 loop spans 13 amino acids. The CDR3 coding sequence is TGTGCCAGCGAGGGGGCAATTAAACAGCCCCAGCATTTT. This translates into CASEGAIKQPQHF.

On this clone: This sample also contains other DNA sequences that code for the same CDR3. The V call is TRBV5-5, the J call TRBJ1-1; D is ambiguous. This CDR3 spans 13 amino acids. The V end lost 0 bases, the J end lost 8 bases, and 11 bases lay between the germline ends. CDR1 and CDR2 from the germline V gene are SGHKS and YYEKEE (reference sequence). Here the CDR3 DNA reads TGTGCCAGCAGCTTGGAACTGACGGGAGAAGCTTTCTTT. Encoded protein: CASSLELTGEAFF.

The V call is TRBV4-2, the J call TRBJ1-6; D may be TRBD1 (6 bases). The V and J ends lost 1 base and 6 bases respectively, with 13 bases between them. CDR1 LGHNA and CDR2 YNFKEQ come from the germline V gene. CDR3 size: 16 residues. In DNA, the CDR3 is TGTGCCAGCAGCCAAGTGATGGGGGCAACTAATTCACCCCTCCACTTT. Protein product: CASSQVMGATNSPLHF.

The V and J genes are TRBV3-1 (or the pseudogene TRBV3-2) and TRBJ1-1; a possible D gene is TRBD1 (6 bases). Germline V gene lookup returns CDR1 LGHDT and CDR2 YNNKEL (reference sequence). The CDR3 runs to 14 residues. V dropped 3 bases and J dropped 0 bases, with 8 bases sitting between them. The DNA of the CDR3 is TGTGCCAGCAGCCAGGGACAAATGAACACTGAAGCTTTCTTT. As protein: CASSQGQMNTEAFF.

The V call is TRBV19, the J call TRBJ1-5; D is perhaps TRBD1 (6 bases). V was pared by 3 bases and J by 0 bases, with 9 bases between. Germline CDR1 and CDR2: LNHDA and SQIVND (reference sequence). The CDR3 extends over 15 amino acids. The CDR3 nucleotides read TGTGCCAGTAGTATTGGGGACAATAGCAATCAGCCCCAGCATTTT. Residues: CASSIGDNSNQPQHF.

The rearrangement uses TRBV6-6 and TRBJ1-5; D not resolved. The CDR3 covers 14 residues. The V and J ends lost 0 bases and 7 bases respectively, with 10 bases between them. Germline V CDR1 and CDR2: MNHNY, SVGAGI (reference sequence). CDR3 in DNA: TGTGCCAGCAGTTACTCGAGAGGGCTCCAGCCCCAGCATTTT. Encoded protein: CASSYSRGLQPQHF.

This clone has only one observation. The chain has TRBV9 and TRBJ1-2, with D perhaps TRBD1 (6 bases). Germline CDR1 is SGDLS and CDR2 is YYNGEE. This CDR3 contains 13 residues. V was cut by 3 bases and J by 8 bases, with 14 bases left in between. CDR3 coding DNA: TGTGCCAGCAGCGGAGGGGGAGGGTTCGGCTACACCTTC. It is translated as CASSGGGGFGYTF.

The chain has TRBV12-3 or TRBV12-4 and TRBJ1-2; D call uncertain. V lost 1 base and J 2 bases, leaving 5 bases between the germline ends. The CDR3 runs 13 residues. CDR3 sequence reads: CASSLVENYGYTF. The DNA for the CDR3 is TGTGCCAGCAGTTTAGTTGAGAACTATGGCTACACCTTC.

This clone was counted ten times or more. The chain joins TRBV25-1 to TRBJ1-6; TRBD1 might be the D (6 bases). V was cut by 6 bases and J by 5 bases, with 14 bases left in between. Germline V gene data show CDR1 as MGHDK and CDR2 as SYGVNS. The CDR3 has 15 residues. The CDR3 loop is CASSEQGFNNSPLHF. In DNA, the CDR3 is TGTGCCAGCAGCGAGCAGGGGTTCAATAATTCACCCCTCCACTTT.

In DNA form, the CDR3 reads TGTGCCAGTAGTATACTAGCTCATTCCTACAATGAGCAGTTCTTC. Amino acids: CASSILAHSYNEQFF. The rearrangement uses TRBV19 and TRBJ2-1; weak D call: TRBD2 (5 bases). Germline V CDR1 and CDR2: LNHDA, SQIVND (reference sequence). The CDR3 runs 15 residues. V lost 2 bases and J 1 base, leaving 9 bases between the germline ends.

The chain couples TRBV7-9 to TRBJ1-5, with D possibly TRBD1 on 6 matching bases. The ends were cut back, 5 bases at V and 7 bases at J, with 12 bases in the middle. This CDR3 has 13 amino acids. Germline values: CDR1 SEHNR, CDR2 FQNEAQ (reference sequence). The CDR3 reads CASSLTGRQPQHF. CDR3 coding DNA: TGTGCCAGCAGCCTAACAGGGCGCCAGCCCCAGCATTTT.

The gene calls are TRBV29-1 and TRBJ1-4; TRBD1 is a possible D gene (6 bases). Trimming shortened V by 6 bases and J by 7 bases, and 15 bases separated the two germline ends. CDR1 and CDR2 (germline): SQVTM, ANQGSEA. The CDR3 is made up of 13 amino acids. Here the CDR3 reads CSVLIRGGEKLFF. The CDR3 DNA reads as TGCAGCGTGCTAATCAGGGGTGGTGAAAAACTGTTTTTT.

This chain connects TRBV9 to TRBJ1-2; possible D gene TRBD1, 5 bases. This CDR3 contains 16 residues. V shed 0 bases and J shed 6 bases, with 18 bases lying between them. Germline CDR1 reads SGDLS; CDR2 reads YYNGEE. In DNA form, the CDR3 reads TGTGCCAGCAGCGTAGAAGTCGGGGGGAGAAGGAATGGCTACACCTTC. Its protein product is CASSVEVGGRRNGYTF.

This chain uses TRBV9 with TRBJ1-2; possibly TRBD1 for D (5 bases). Germline-derived CDR1 and CDR2 are SGDLS and YYNGEE. The CDR3 has 15 residues. Trimming stripped 3 bases from V and 8 bases from J, with 20 bases between. CDR3 loop: CASSAPTGGGTGYTF. The CDR3, as DNA: TGTGCCAGCAGCGCTCCCACGGGGGGAGGAACCGGCTACACCTTC.

In nucleotides, the CDR3 is TGTGCCAGCTCGCTCAGGGCAGGCTATGGCTACACCTTC. This sequence encodes CASSLRAGYGYTF. The chain combines TRBV18 with TRBJ1-2; D possibly corresponds to TRBD1 (5 bases). Germline V CDR1 and CDR2: KGHSH, LQKENI. V dropped 6 bases and J dropped 4 bases, with 12 bases sitting between them. The CDR3 runs 13 residues.

The rearrangement links TRBV7-2 to TRBJ2-1; 11 bases align to TRBD2. This CDR3 has 18 amino acids. The germline CDR1 and CDR2 sequences are SGHTA and FQGNSA. After removal of 0 bases from V and 3 bases from J, the junction contained 7 bases not matched to a gene. The CDR3 here is CASSLAKSSGGIYNEQFF. CDR3 DNA: TGTGCCAGCAGCTTAGCGAAGTCTAGCGGGGGGATCTACAATGAGCAGTTCTTC. Using reference TRBV7-2 and TRBJ2-1 for the parts outside the CDR3, the full variable domain is GAGVSQSPSNKVTEKGKDVELRCDPISGHTALYWYRQSLGQGLEFLIYFQGNSAPDKSGLPSDRFSAERTGGSVSTLTIQRTQQEDSAVYLCASSLAKSSGGIYNEQFFGPGTRLTVL.

The CDR3 sequence: CASSYLSLGLTEAFF. CDR3 DNA sequence: TGTGCCAGCAGTTACCTCTCGCTGGGACTCACTGAAGCTTTCTTT. The rearrangement joins TRBV28 to TRBJ1-1; maybe TRBD1 (5 bases). This CDR3 is built from 15 residues. The V gene's germline CDR1 is MDHEN and CDR2 SYDVKM. The germline V and J ends were trimmed by 4 bases and 4 bases, with 16 bases remaining between them.

This clone has a single count. The chain joins TRBV5-5 to TRBJ1-2; 8 bases match TRBD1. Germline CDR1 SGHKS, CDR2 YYEKEE (reference sequence). V trimming: 0 bases; J trimming: 5 bases; junction bases outside the gene matches: 3. The CDR3 is 14 residues long. CDR3 nucleotide sequence: TGTGCCAGCAGCTTGGTAACAGGGGGTTATGGCTACACCTTC. Translated, it gives CASSLVTGGYGYTF.

The chain couples TRBV18 to TRBJ2-1, with 8 positions matching TRBD2. The CDR3 loop spans 15 amino acids. Germline lookup yields CDR1 KGHSH and CDR2 LQKENI. V lost 3 bases to trimming and J lost 8 bases; unmatched junction nucleotides: 9. CDR3 in amino acids: CASSPSPSGGDEQFF. The DNA for the CDR3 is TGTGCCAGCTCACCCTCCCCATCCGGGGGGGATGAGCAGTTCTTC.

This clone was detected once. The V and J genes are TRBV9 and TRBJ1-1; TRBD1 might be the D (6 bases). The CDR3 is made up of 14 amino acids. Per the germline V gene, CDR1 is SGDLS and CDR2 is YYNGEE. With 2 bases removed from V and 2 bases from J, the gap between germline ends came to 10 bases. The CDR3 DNA reads TGTGCCAGCAGCGTCGGGACACCAAACACTGAAGCTTTCTTT. It yields the protein CASSVGTPNTEAFF.

The chain recombines TRBV11-3 with TRBJ1-1; 7 bases agree with TRBD1. The CDR3 sequence is 18 residues long. J lost 2 bases, V lost 3 bases, and 15 bases had no gene match. The germline V gene has CDR1 SGHNT and CDR2 YENEEA. CDR3 coding DNA: TGTGCCAGCAGCTTCCCGTCCCAACAGGGGATAAATAACACTGAAGCTTTCTTT. Amino acid sequence: CASSFPSQQGINNTEAFF. Variable domain in full (rest from reference TRBV11-3 and TRBJ1-1): EAGVVQSPRYKIIEKKQPVAFWCNPISGHNTLYWYLQNLGQGPELLIRYENEEAVDDSQLPKDRFSAERLKGVDSTLKIQPAELGDSAVYLCASSFPSQQGINNTEAFFGQGTRLTVV.

The chain links TRBV5-1 to TRBJ2-3; 9 positions match TRBD2. CDR1 is SGHRS and CDR2 is YFSETQ in the germline V gene. V shed 5 bases and J 2 bases; nucleotides not matched to a gene: 9. This CDR3 is built from 16 residues. The CDR3 sequence is CASRLELAGTTDTQYF. In nucleotides, the CDR3 is TGCGCCAGCAGACTTGAGCTAGCGGGGACCACAGATACGCAGTATTTT.

The rearrangement links TRBV6-6 to TRBJ2-7; 10 bases fit TRBD1. This CDR3 region has 15 residues. Germline assignment: CDR1 MNHNY and CDR2 SVGAGI (reference sequence). Written as DNA, the CDR3 is TGTGCCAGTAGTTTGCAGAATGACAGGGGGCGCGAGCAGTACGTC. This gives the protein CASSLQNDRGREQYV.